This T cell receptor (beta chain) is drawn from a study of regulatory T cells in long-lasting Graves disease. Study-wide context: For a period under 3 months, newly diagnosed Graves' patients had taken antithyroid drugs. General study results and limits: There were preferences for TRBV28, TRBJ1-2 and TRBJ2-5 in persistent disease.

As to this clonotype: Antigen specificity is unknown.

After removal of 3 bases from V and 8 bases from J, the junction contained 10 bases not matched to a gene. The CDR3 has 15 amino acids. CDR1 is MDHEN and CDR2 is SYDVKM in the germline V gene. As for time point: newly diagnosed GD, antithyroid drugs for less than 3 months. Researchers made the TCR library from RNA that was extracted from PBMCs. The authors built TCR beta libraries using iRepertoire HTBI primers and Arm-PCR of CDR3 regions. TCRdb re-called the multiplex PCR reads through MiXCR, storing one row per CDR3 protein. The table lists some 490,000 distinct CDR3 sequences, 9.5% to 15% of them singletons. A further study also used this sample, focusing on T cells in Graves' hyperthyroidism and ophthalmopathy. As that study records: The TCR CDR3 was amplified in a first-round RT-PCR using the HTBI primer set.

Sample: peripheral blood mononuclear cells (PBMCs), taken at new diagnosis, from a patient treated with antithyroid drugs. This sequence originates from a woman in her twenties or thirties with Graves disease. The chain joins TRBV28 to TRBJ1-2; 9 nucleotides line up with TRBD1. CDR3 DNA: TGTGCCAGCAGTTTGGGGTTACAGGGGGCCTCGGGCTACACCTTC. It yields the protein CASSLGLQGASGYTF.